A selection of T cell receptor beta chains follows, all from one sample in a study of monozygotic twins with inflammatory bowel disease. Reprocessing the 5' RACE reads, TCRdb reports a single entry for every CDR3 protein and omits DNA. Its table records some 99,000 distinct CDR3 sequences. Sequencing input: blood. Every receptor here comes from a human donor with ulcerative colitis or Crohn's disease, or a healthy co-twin of an affected twin (not recorded which). Both conserved end residues are part of each CDR3.

v_gene: TRBV27
j_gene: TRBJ2-1
CDR3aa: CASSPPGLVYTQQFF

v_gene: TRBV12-3/TRBV12-4
j_gene: TRBJ2-2
CDR3aa: CASSLVNSHTGELFF

v_gene: TRBV12-3/TRBV12-4
j_gene: TRBJ1-6
CDR3aa: CASSRDTSSSYNSPLHF

v_gene: TRBV10-3
j_gene: TRBJ2-2
CDR3aa: CAISVFAGGPGELFF

v_gene: TRBV5-1
j_gene: TRBJ1-5
CDR3aa: CASSFSPGEQPQHF

v_gene: TRBV7-6
j_gene: TRBJ2-7
CDR3aa: CASSLTDKYYEQYF

v_gene: TRBV29-1
j_gene: TRBJ2-3
CDR3aa: CSVVVTDTQYF

v_gene: TRBV7-2
j_gene: TRBJ2-5
CDR3aa: CASSTRLAGAETQYF

v_gene: TRBV25-1
j_gene: TRBJ1-1
CDR3aa: CASGGGNTEAFF

v_gene: TRBV20-1
j_gene: TRBJ1-1
CDR3aa: CSARGQGRWTEAFF

v_gene: TRBV6-1
j_gene: TRBJ2-5
CDR3aa: CASSEFVSPETQYF

v_gene: TRBV27
j_gene: TRBJ2-2
CDR3aa: CASSFLKLLGTGLANTGELFF

v_gene: TRBV5-1
j_gene: TRBJ1-2
CDR3aa: CASSLIPGDYGYTF

v_gene: TRBV20-1
j_gene: TRBJ2-5
CDR3aa: CSALQGEYQETQYF

v_gene: TRBV15
j_gene: TRBJ2-3
CDR3aa: CATSRVEGSTDTQYF

v_gene: TRBV29-1
j_gene: TRBJ2-7
CDR3aa: CSVEVVGTLVVRPTYEQYF

v_gene: TRBV28
j_gene: TRBJ2-2
CDR3aa: CAIQGSTGELFF

v_gene: TRBV5-1
j_gene: TRBJ2-1
CDR3aa: CASSITAGADDNEQFF

v_gene: TRBV18
j_gene: TRBJ2-1
CDR3aa: CASSPRTAYNEQFF

v_gene: TRBV27
j_gene: TRBJ2-3
CDR3aa: CASSRGGAGVRDTQYF

v_gene: TRBV5-6
j_gene: TRBJ2-7
CDR3aa: CASSTSRTGGKYEQYF

v_gene: TRBV20-1
j_gene: TRBJ2-3
CDR3aa: CSARGSGTDTQYF

v_gene: TRBV6-2/TRBV6-3
j_gene: TRBJ2-7
CDR3aa: CASSYVREGTEQYF

v_gene: TRBV7-8
j_gene: TRBJ2-7
CDR3aa: CASSPGADLFYEQYF

v_gene: TRBV5-1
j_gene: TRBJ2-1
CDR3aa: CASSFGRLAKNNEQFF

v_gene: TRBV6-2/TRBV6-3
j_gene: TRBJ2-3
CDR3aa: CASSYSDSADTQYF

v_gene: TRBV11-2
j_gene: TRBJ2-2
CDR3aa: CASSYVGFRAATGELFF

v_gene: TRBV18
j_gene: TRBJ2-6
CDR3aa: CASSPPGELAGANVLTF

v_gene: TRBV12-3/TRBV12-4
j_gene: TRBJ1-2
CDR3aa: CASSFSRGNGYTF

v_gene: TRBV9
j_gene: TRBJ2-1
CDR3aa: CASSIGEVSYNEQFF

v_gene: TRBV5-1
j_gene: TRBJ2-7
CDR3aa: CASRPGPSYEQYF

v_gene: TRBV28
j_gene: TRBJ2-4
CDR3aa: CASSWTGDDIQYF

v_gene: TRBV12-3/TRBV12-4
j_gene: TRBJ1-1
CDR3aa: CASSVQGEAFF

v_gene: TRBV9
j_gene: TRBJ2-1
CDR3aa: CASSIRLLSSYNEQFF

v_gene: TRBV18
j_gene: TRBJ2-7
CDR3aa: CASSPTLTSNPYEQYF

v_gene: TRBV20-1
j_gene: TRBJ2-5
CDR3aa: CSALGGSETQYF

v_gene: TRBV7-3
j_gene: TRBJ2-7
CDR3aa: CASSLGGGDESYEQYF

v_gene: TRBV13
j_gene: TRBJ2-2
CDR3aa: CASSSNPYGGGELFF